These T cell receptor beta chains were read from a single sample in a study of blood T cell repertoires in COVID-19. Here immunoSEQ multiplex PCR was the method, and the copy in TCRdb shows in-frame clones only, minus some. The sample carries about 150,000 clones, around 81% recorded once. The material sequenced was peripheral blood. The receptors here all came from a woman between 50 and 59 years old with acute or convalescent COVID-19. Both conserved end residues are part of each CDR3. The D gene is left open where the match is weak. Not all rows give a size; the values are once, few, many and, for expanded clones, a class.

V,J,D,size,DNA,CDR3
TRBV6-4,TRBJ2-7,-,once,TGTGCCAGCAGGGTCAGGTTCCCCTACGAGCAGTACTTC,CASRVRFPYEQYF
TRBV5-1,TRBJ1-4,-,-,TGCGCCAGCAGCTTGCGGTCCTACGGGACTAATGAAAAACTGTTTTTT,CASSLRSYGTNEKLFF
TRBV7-2,TRBJ1-2,-,-,TGTGCCAGCAGCCCAGGGGAAAACTATGGCTACACCTTC,CASSPGENYGYTF
TRBV19,TRBJ1-1,-,-,TGTGCCAGTAGTCCGATGAGAGATCTTGGCACTGAAGCTTTCTTT,CASSPMRDLGTEAFF
TRBV7-2,TRBJ1-5,-,-,TGTGCCAGCAGCACAAGTACAAATCAGCCCCAGCATTTT,CASSTSTNQPQHF
TRBV30,TRBJ2-1,TRBD1,few,TGTGCCTGGGGGACAGGAGGTCTTTACAATGAGCAGTTCTTC,CAWGTGGLYNEQFF
TRBV5-1,TRBJ1-4,-,few,TGCGCCAGCAGCCCGGGGGGCGCAACTAATGAAAAACTGTTTTTT,CASSPGGATNEKLFF
TRBV3-1/TRBV3-2,TRBJ1-5,TRBD1,-,TGTGCCAGCAGCCCAATGACAGGGGGTAATCAGCCCCAGCATTTT,CASSPMTGGNQPQHF
TRBV13,TRBJ1-2,-,few,TGTGCCAGCAGCGAGTTGGGGGCGAGTAACTATGGCTACACCTTC,CASSELGASNYGYTF
TRBV29-1,TRBJ1-1,-,few,TGCAGCGTTGAAACAGGGCTAAGGGCTTTCTTT,CSVETGLRAFF
TRBV7-3,TRBJ2-3,TRBD2,-,TGTGCCAGCAGCTTAGGACTAGCGGGGGGTCACCTCTTCTTT,CASSLGLAGGHLFF
TRBV6-5,TRBJ1-5,-,once,TGTGCCAGCAAATTGGGCCTAGCGGGCAATCAGCCCCAGCATTTT,CASKLGLAGNQPQHF
TRBV19,TRBJ1-2,TRBD1,few,TGTGCCAGTAGTATTCCTCCGTCGACAGGGAGCTATGGCTACACCTTC,CASSIPPSTGSYGYTF
TRBV5-1,TRBJ2-2,TRBD1,-,TGCGCCAGCAGCTGGGGACAGGGGAACGGGGAGCTGTTTTTT,CASSWGQGNGELFF
TRBV2,TRBJ1-2,TRBD1,-,TGTGCCAGCAGTGAACGTCCAGGGGGCAGCTATGGCTACACCTTC,CASSERPGGSYGYTF
TRBV11-1,TRBJ2-1,TRBD1,-,TGTGCCAGCAGCCCACCCCACGACAGGGATGAGCAGTTCTTC,CASSPPHDRDEQFF
TRBV7-9,TRBJ2-4,-,once,TGTGCCAGCAGCCCGTCGGGGATTCTGCCTTCCAAAAACATTCAGTACTTC,CASSPSGILPSKNIQYF
TRBV14,TRBJ1-2,-,-,TGTGCCAGCAGCCCGGGGGAGGGCTACACCTTC,CASSPGEGYTF
TRBV5-5,TRBJ2-5,TRBD1,-,TGTGCCAGCAGCTTCCGGGACAGCAAAGAGACCCAGTACTTC,CASSFRDSKETQYF
TRBV27,TRBJ1-6,-,-,TGTGCCAGCAGTGAGGCGCCCCCTGGAGGTTCACCCCTCCACTTT,CASSEAPPGGSPLHF
TRBV6-2/TRBV6-3,TRBJ2-2,-,-,TGTGCCAGCAGCCGTACTTCTGAAGCAGGGGAGCTGTTTTTT,CASSRTSEAGELFF
TRBV2,TRBJ2-5,TRBD2,once,TGTGCCACCCGTAAGGGCGGGGGGGCGCGAGAGACCCAGTACTTC,CATRKGGGARETQYF
TRBV10-3,TRBJ1-2,-,-,TGTGCCATCAGTGATCGTCTTCACCTATACACCTTC,CAISDRLHLYTF
TRBV7-3,TRBJ1-1,-,-,TGTGCCAGCAGCTCACAGGGCGACACTGAAGCTTTCTTT,CASSSQGDTEAFF
TRBV6-5,TRBJ1-2,-,-,TGTGCCAGCGAGCCGGGACAATCCTATGGCTACACCTTC,CASEPGQSYGYTF
TRBV6-5,TRBJ2-6,-,-,TGTGCCAGCAGTCTAGCTGCTGGGGCCAACGTCCTGACTTTC,CASSLAAGANVLTF
TRBV29-1,TRBJ1-2,-,once,TGCAGCGTTGAAGGGTGGGGAGGCGATGGCTACACCTTC,CSVEGWGGDGYTF
TRBV29-1,TRBJ1-1,-,-,TGCAGCGTTGATTCTAACACTGAAGCTTTCTTT,CSVDSNTEAFF
TRBV5-1,TRBJ2-1,TRBD2,-,TGCGCCAGCAGCTTGGCTCCTAGCGGGGGAGACAATGAGCAGTTCTTC,CASSLAPSGGDNEQFF
TRBV7-9,TRBJ1-5,-,-,TGTGCCAGCAGCTCCGGGACAACGAATCAGCCCCAGCATTTT,CASSSGTTNQPQHF
TRBV5-1,TRBJ1-3,TRBD1,-,TGCGCCAGCAGCTTGACAGGGGTTCTGTTCGGAAACACCATATATTTT,CASSLTGVLFGNTIYF
TRBV9,TRBJ1-4,TRBD1,once,TGTGCCAGCCGACAGGGGGACAAGGGTAAGGAAAAACTGTTTTTT,CASRQGDKGKEKLFF
TRBV11-2,TRBJ2-7,-,few,TGTGCCAGCAGCTTAGGTTTGAGGTACGAGCAGTACTTC,CASSLGLRYEQYF
TRBV11-2,TRBJ2-7,-,-,TGTGCCAGCAGCCCCCCCCGTGATCCCGGGTCCTACGAGCAGTACTTC,CASSPPRDPGSYEQYF
TRBV24-1,TRBJ2-7,TRBD1,-,TGTGCCACCAGGGACAGGGAGTCCTACGAGCAGTACTTC,CATRDRESYEQYF
TRBV27,TRBJ1-5,TRBD1,-,TGTGCCAGCAGCACCGGGCAGGGGGATAGCAATCAGCCCCAGCATTTT,CASSTGQGDSNQPQHF
TRBV7-2,TRBJ1-1,-,-,TGTGCCAGCAGCTTCACAGACAGATACACTGAAGCTTTCTTT,CASSFTDRYTEAFF
TRBV29-1,TRBJ1-3,-,-,TGCAGCGTTGGGACAGATGGAAACACCATATATTTT,CSVGTDGNTIYF
TRBV4-3,TRBJ2-5,TRBD2,once,TGCGCCAGCAGCCCCACTAGCGGGGAAGAAGAGACCCAGTACTTC,CASSPTSGEEETQYF
TRBV21-1,TRBJ2-4,-,-,TGTGCCAGCAGCAAAGACAGGGGACTAGCCAAAAACATTCAGTACTTC,CASSKDRGLAKNIQYF
TRBV27,TRBJ1-2,-,-,TGTGCCAGCTCCTCGACAGCACAAAGCAATGGCTACACCTTC,CASSSTAQSNGYTF
TRBV7-2,TRBJ1-2,TRBD1,once,TGTGCCAGCAGCTCAATGACAGGGGTCTATGGCTACACCTTC,CASSSMTGVYGYTF
TRBV19,TRBJ1-5,-,-,TGTGCCAGTAACGGGGGGAATCAGCCCCAGCATTTT,CASNGGNQPQHF
TRBV7-2,TRBJ2-1,TRBD2,-,TGTGCCAGCAGCCGCCAGCGGGGGGGAAACAATGAGCAGTTCTTC,CASSRQRGGNNEQFF
TRBV7-8,TRBJ1-1,-,-,TGTGCCAGCAGCTTAGGGCCAACTGAAGCTTTCTTT,CASSLGPTEAFF
TRBV24-1,TRBJ2-1,-,-,TGTGCCACCAGTGAAAGGGGGGGGTCATACAATGAGCAGTTCTTC,CATSERGGSYNEQFF
TRBV6-5,TRBJ1-2,TRBD1,-,TGTGCCAGCAATCGACAGGGAGGCTATGGCTACACCTTC,CASNRQGGYGYTF
TRBV7-8,TRBJ1-3,-,-,TGTGCCAGCAGAGAGATCTCTGGAAACACCATATATTTT,CASREISGNTIYF
TRBV19,TRBJ1-3,-,-,TGTGCCAGTAGCTCCCCGGGCCGGGGATCAGGAAACACCATATATTTT,CASSSPGRGSGNTIYF
TRBV6-2/TRBV6-3,TRBJ2-3,-,-,TGTGCCAGCAGTTGGGGGGGGCCAGATACGCAGTATTTT,CASSWGGPDTQYF